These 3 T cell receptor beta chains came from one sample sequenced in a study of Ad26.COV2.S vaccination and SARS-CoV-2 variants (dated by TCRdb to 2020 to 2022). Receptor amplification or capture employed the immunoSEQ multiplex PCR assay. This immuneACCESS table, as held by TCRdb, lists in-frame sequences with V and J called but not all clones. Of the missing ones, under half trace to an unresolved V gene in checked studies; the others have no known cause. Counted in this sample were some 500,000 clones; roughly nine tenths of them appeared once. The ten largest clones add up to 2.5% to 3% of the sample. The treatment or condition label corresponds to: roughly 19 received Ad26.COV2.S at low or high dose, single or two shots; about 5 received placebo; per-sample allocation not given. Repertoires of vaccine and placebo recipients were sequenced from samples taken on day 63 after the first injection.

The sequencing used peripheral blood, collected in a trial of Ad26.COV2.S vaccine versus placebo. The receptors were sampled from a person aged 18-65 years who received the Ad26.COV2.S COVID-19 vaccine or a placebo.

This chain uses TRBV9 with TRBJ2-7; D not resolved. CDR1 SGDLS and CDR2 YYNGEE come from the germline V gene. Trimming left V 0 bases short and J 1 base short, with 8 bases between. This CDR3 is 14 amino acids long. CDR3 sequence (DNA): TGTGCCAGCAGCGTAGATGGTAATTCCTACGAGCAGTACGTC. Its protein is CASSVDGNSYEQYV.

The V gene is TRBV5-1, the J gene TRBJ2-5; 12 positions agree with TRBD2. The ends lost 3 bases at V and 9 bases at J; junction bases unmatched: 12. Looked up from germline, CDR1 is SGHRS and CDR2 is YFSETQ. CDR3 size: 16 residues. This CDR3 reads CASSSRRTSGVLAQYF. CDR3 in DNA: TGCGCCAGCAGCTCCAGGCGGACTAGCGGGGTATTGGCCCAGTACTTC.

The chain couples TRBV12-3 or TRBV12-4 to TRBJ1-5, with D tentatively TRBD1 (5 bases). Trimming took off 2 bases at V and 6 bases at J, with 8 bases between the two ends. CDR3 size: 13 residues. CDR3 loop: CASSLRGRQPQHF. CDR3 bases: TGTGCCAGCAGTTTAAGGGGCCGTCAGCCCCAGCATTTT.